A single sample gave rise to the 22 T cell receptor beta chains below, sequenced in a study of blood T cells in healthy people across ages (dated by TCRdb to the mid-2010s). Receptor amplification or capture employed 5' RACE. TCRdb records Illumina HiSeq 2500 as the sequencer. The second PCR ran for roughly 6 to 11 cycles and used a J-beta primer mix along with a sample-barcoded 5' primer. TCRdb took the public reads, trimmed them with fastp at Q25, ran MiXCR for clone calling and kept in-frame beta chains. Every distinct CDR3 protein forms one entry, paired with its most common genes and DNA. This sample has around 1.5 million distinct CDR3 sequences in its table, and approximately 59% of those were observed once. The leading ten clones occupy over 6.5% of the sample. Input material: blood. The receptors shown here come from a man younger than 35 in good health.

This chain uses TRBV4-1 with TRBJ2-7, with 10 positions matching TRBD1. The CDR3 runs to 15 residues. The J segment lost 0 bases and the V segment lost 6 bases, leaving 5 bases of the junction unmatched. Per germline, CDR1 MGHRA and CDR2 YSYEKL. The CDR3 sequence is CASRAGTGVSYEQYF. In DNA form, the CDR3 reads TGCGCCAGCAGGGCCGGGACAGGGGTCTCCTACGAGCAGTACTTC.

This sequence joins TRBV20-1 and TRBJ2-1; a possible D gene is TRBD1 (7 bases). CDR1 DFQATT and CDR2 SNEGSKA come from the germline V gene (reference sequence). The CDR3 loop spans 16 amino acids. V was clipped by 3 bases and J by 5 bases, with 20 bases between them. CDR3 sequence: CSASLRGTVVHNEQFF. The CDR3 DNA reads as TGCAGTGCTAGCCTACGGGGGACAGTGGTCCACAATGAGCAGTTCTTC.

This clonotype was counted only a few times. An end of the junction does not agree with germline; a read error may underlie this. The V and J genes are TRBV7-2 and TRBJ1-2; no clear D gene. Germline V gene data show CDR1 as SGHTA and CDR2 as FQGNSA. The CDR3 is made up of 12 amino acids. CDR3 in amino acids: CASTLRSSGYTF. CDR3 bases: TGTGCCAGCACCCTACGATCGAGTGGCTACACCTTT.

The rearrangement uses TRBV6-1 and TRBJ1-5, with D hard to call. Per the germline V gene, CDR1 is MNHNS and CDR2 is SASEGT. V was trimmed by 5 bases and J by 3 bases, leaving 14 bases between them. The CDR3 is made up of 15 amino acids. The chain's CDR3 is CASSTSGFYNQPQHF. The CDR3 DNA reads as TGTGCCAGCAGTACCTCAGGATTCTACAATCAGCCCCAGCATTTT.

The sample holds a few counts of this clonotype. The V and J genes are TRBV3-1 and TRBJ2-1; TRBD2 agrees at 9 bases. The V gene's germline CDR1 is LGHDT and CDR2 YNNKEL (reference sequence). The CDR3 is made up of 15 amino acids. The V gene end was trimmed by 1 base and the J gene end by 8 bases; junction bases not matched to a gene: 6. CDR3 DNA: TGTGCCAGCAGCCAAGCTTTAGCGGGAGCTTATGAGCAGTTCTTC. As protein: CASSQALAGAYEQFF.

This clonotype was picked up a small number of times. The chain is built from TRBV20-1 and TRBJ2-1; D is perhaps TRBD2 (7 bases). This CDR3 is 13 amino acids long. V gave up 6 bases and J gave up 4 bases, with 13 bases separating them. Germline V gene lookup returns CDR1 DFQATT and CDR2 SNEGSKA (reference sequence). The DNA of the CDR3 is TGCAGTGCGAGGGGGGGAGAGTACAATGAGCAGTTCTTC. This gives the protein CSARGGEYNEQFF.

The chain employs TRBV6-4 and TRBJ1-2; the D is unclear. The CDR3 runs 14 residues. Germline V gives CDR1 MRHNA, CDR2 SNTAGT. The V gene lost 7 bases and the J gene lost 6 bases, with 18 bases spanning the gap. In DNA, the CDR3 is TGTGCCAGCAACTACGACACGGGGTTGGATGGCTACACCTTC. This encodes CASNYDTGLDGYTF.

This chain connects TRBV6-5 to TRBJ2-1; D remains ambiguous. Trimming left V 2 bases short and J 0 bases short, with 14 bases between. Looked up from germline, CDR1 is MNHEY and CDR2 is SVGAGI. This CDR3 comprises 17 residues. The CDR3 DNA reads as TGTGCCAGCAGTTACAATCCCCGGACGGGCTCCTACAATGAGCAGTTCTTC. As protein: CASSYNPRTGSYNEQFF.

The rearrangement uses TRBV9 and TRBJ2-1; possibly TRBD2 for D (5 bases). Germline V gene data show CDR1 as SGDLS and CDR2 as YYNGEE. V gave up 3 bases and J gave up 0 bases, with 10 bases separating them. The CDR3 has 15 residues. The CDR3 loop reads CASSARVSSYNEQFF. The CDR3, as DNA: TGTGCCAGCAGCGCGCGGGTAAGCTCCTACAATGAGCAGTTCTTC.

The V call is TRBV12-3 or TRBV12-4, the J call TRBJ2-7; the D gene is possibly TRBD1 (6 bases). The end of the DNA aligns better with TRBJ2-1, so the J call may be wrong. The CDR3 is 15 residues long. This chain's CDR3 is CASSFRVGASNEQFF. CDR3 DNA: TGTGCCAGCAGTTTTCGGGTGGGGGCTAGCAATGAGCAGTTCTTC.

The rearrangement uses TRBV4-3 and TRBJ2-3; either TRBD1 or TRBD2 may supply D (5 bases each). CDR3 length equals 15 residues. V gave up 0 bases and J gave up 8 bases, with 15 bases separating them. Germline assignment: CDR1 LGHNA and CDR2 YSLEER. The CDR3 sequence is CASSQDQRGSGTQYF. CDR3 sequence (DNA): TGCGCCAGCAGCCAAGATCAGAGGGGAAGCGGTACGCAGTATTTT.

The chain links TRBV6-5 to TRBJ2-5, with D possibly being TRBD1 (6 bases). Germline V gene sequence: CDR1 MNHEY, CDR2 SVGAGI. The CDR3 has 14 residues. Trimming cost V 5 bases and J 5 bases, with 15 bases left between them. The CDR3 protein is CASSIDRLGETQYF. The CDR3, as DNA: TGTGCCAGCAGTATAGACAGGCTCGGCGAGACCCAGTACTTC.

V usage is TRBV7-9 and J usage is TRBJ2-1, with 8 positions matching TRBD2. Germline CDR1 reads SEHNR; CDR2 reads FQNEAQ (reference sequence). The CDR3 extends over 15 amino acids. V shed 4 bases, J shed 9 bases, and the junction held 11 bases outside the gene matches. The CDR3 DNA reads TGTGCCAGCAGCTCGAACGGGACTAGGGGGTTTGAGCAGTTCTTC. Its translation is CASSSNGTRGFEQFF.

The chain uses TRBV20-1 and TRBJ2-7, with a tentative D call TRBD1 (6 bases). CDR1 and CDR2 from the germline V gene are DFQATT and SNEGSKA (reference sequence). V was cut by 6 bases and J by 3 bases, with 15 bases left in between. There are 13 residues in the CDR3. The CDR3 nucleotides are TGCAGTGCCGAGCGACAGGAGGACTACGAGCAGTACTTC. As protein: CSAERQEDYEQYF.

This clonotype was picked up one time. This chain links TRBV20-1 with TRBJ1-2; TRBD1 might be the D (6 bases). Germline V gives CDR1 DFQATT, CDR2 SNEGSKA (reference sequence). The CDR3 contains 10 residues. With 8 bases removed from V and 5 bases from J, the gap between germline ends came to 9 bases. CDR3 nucleotide sequence: TGCAGTACAGGGTTGTATGGCTACACCTTC. This encodes CSTGLYGYTF.

The V and J genes are TRBV20-1 and TRBJ1-2; D gene uncertain. This CDR3 spans 13 amino acids. The V gene's germline CDR1 is DFQATT and CDR2 SNEGSKA (reference sequence). Trimming removed 1 base at V and 0 bases at J, with 6 bases between. The CDR3 is CSARVRTNYGYTF. The CDR3 DNA is TGCAGTGCTAGAGTGAGAACTAACTATGGCTACACCTTC.

The CDR3 bases are TGCGCCAGCAGTATTGCAGGGACGACTTACGAGCAGTACTTC. It yields the protein CASSIAGTTYEQYF. The chain carries TRBV5-1 and TRBJ2-7; TRBD1 or TRBD2 may be the D gene (5 bases each). Germline V gives CDR1 SGHRS, CDR2 YFSETQ. V was shortened by 5 bases and J by 4 bases, with 16 bases between the two germline ends. The CDR3 contains 14 residues. The full variable domain, with the rest looked up from reference TRBV5-1 and TRBJ2-7, is KAGVTQTPRYLIKTRGQQVTLSCSPISGHRSVSWYQQTPGQGLQFLFEYFSETQRNKGNFPGRFSGRQFSNSRSEMNVSTLELGDSALYLCASSIAGTTYEQYFGPGTRLTVT.

The chain couples TRBV5-1 to TRBJ2-5; D may be TRBD1 or TRBD2 (5 bases each). This CDR3 spans 15 amino acids. Trimming removed 4 bases at V and 0 bases at J, with 13 bases between. Germline V gene data show CDR1 as SGHRS and CDR2 as YFSETQ. The CDR3 DNA reads as TGCGCCAGCAGCCCCTTGGGACCGTACCAAGAGACCCAGTACTTC. Protein: CASSPLGPYQETQYF. Variable domain in full (rest from reference TRBV5-1 and TRBJ2-5): KAGVTQTPRYLIKTRGQQVTLSCSPISGHRSVSWYQQTPGQGLQFLFEYFSETQRNKGNFPGRFSGRQFSNSRSEMNVSTLELGDSALYLCASSPLGPYQETQYFGPGTRLLVL.

This chain connects TRBV24-1 to TRBJ1-2, with D hard to call. The CDR3 is 13 amino acids. Trimming stripped 2 bases from V and 4 bases from J, with 7 bases between. Per the germline V gene, CDR1 is KGHDR and CDR2 is SFDVKD. The CDR3, as DNA: TGTGCCACCAGTGATTCCCAGGTCTATGGCTACACCTTC. It codes for CATSDSQVYGYTF.

This chain links TRBV20-1 with TRBJ1-2; the match to TRBD1 covers 7 bases. The CDR3 sequence is 13 residues long. Trimming removed 5 bases from V and 4 bases from J; junction bases left unmatched: 7. Germline loops: CDR1 DFQATT, CDR2 SNEGSKA (reference sequence). This chain's CDR3 is CSAAWTGGYGYTF. The CDR3 coding sequence is TGCAGTGCTGCGTGGACAGGAGGCTATGGCTACACCTTC.

V usage is TRBV6-1 and J usage is TRBJ1-2, with 8 bases that match TRBD1. The CDR3 consists of 12 residues. Germline lookup yields CDR1 MNHNS and CDR2 SASEGT. V trimming: 6 bases; J trimming: 7 bases; junction bases outside the gene matches: 4. In nucleotides, the CDR3 is TGTGCCAGCAGGGGACAGGATGGTGGCTACACCTTC. Its protein product is CASRGQDGGYTF.

This clonotype was recorded at least ten times. The J gene is TRBJ2-1, the V gene TRBV20-1; 10 bases line up with TRBD2. The V and J ends lost 4 bases and 6 bases, in that order; junction bases with no gene match: 6. CDR3 size: 14 residues. Germline-derived CDR1 and CDR2 are DFQATT and SNEGSKA (reference sequence). This CDR3 is CSATRAGGPNEQFF. The CDR3 coding sequence is TGCAGTGCTACCCGAGCGGGGGGGCCCAATGAGCAGTTCTTC.